The rows below give T cell receptor beta chains drawn from one sample of a study of blood T cells in healthy people across ages. TCRdb re-called the 5' RACE reads through MiXCR, storing one row per CDR3 protein. Altogether some 1.5 million distinct CDR3 sequences are present, 35% to 45% being singletons, with the ten largest covering less than 5%. Sequenced material: blood. These receptors all stem from a woman aged 18-29 years in good health. The CDR3 runs from the conserved cysteine through the conserved F or W. The order of the fields is V gene, D gene, CDR3 length, J gene, CDR3 protein. A D gene is named only where the DNA matches it firmly.

>TRBV29-1|TRBD2|14|TRBJ2-2
CSVNSGRNTGELFF
>TRBV7-2|-|15|TRBJ2-3
CASSPNRAGTDTQYF
>TRBV20-1|TRBD1|15|TRBJ2-3
CSARNFGQGTDTQYF
>TRBV12-3/TRBV12-4|-|14|TRBJ2-5
CASSFGGAQETQYF
>TRBV7-9|-|18|TRBJ1-3
CASRTTSGACKTGNTIYF
>TRBV29-1|-|13|TRBJ2-5
CSVETLSSGTQYF
>TRBV5-5|-|16|TRBJ2-7
CASSPHQGLGPYEQYF
>TRBV20-1|-|16|TRBJ1-5
CSARVEEWQNNQPQHF
>TRBV20-1|TRBD2|14|TRBJ2-3
CSAGTSGTGYTQYF
>TRBV7-2|-|15|TRBJ2-5
CASSLEGGMGETQYF
>TRBV27|-|14|TRBJ2-1
CASSFVGTQNEQFF
>TRBV7-8|TRBD2|16|TRBJ2-4
CASSLSRLAGRSIQYF
>TRBV29-1|TRBD2|16|TRBJ2-3
CSVLGLAGGSTDTQYF
>TRBV29-1|TRBD2|13|TRBJ2-1
CSVGTRSYNEQFF
>TRBV29-1|-|15|TRBJ1-4
CSVSIGGGGNEKLFF
>TRBV12-3/TRBV12-4|-|13|TRBJ2-4
CASRDLNLDIQYF
>TRBV6-2/TRBV6-3|TRBD2|16|TRBJ2-7
CASSTRMSSGNSEQYF
>TRBV20-1|-|13|TRBJ1-2
CSARDSERVGYTF
>TRBV20-1|-|16|TRBJ1-5
CSVPLGGGSLYQPQHF
>TRBV29-1|TRBD1|13|TRBJ1-2
CSVDQAGGYGCTF
>TRBV10-3|-|14|TRBJ2-3
CAISPRVFPDTQYF
>TRBV11-2|TRBD2|18|TRBJ2-3
CASSLMLAGGGITDTQYF
>TRBV20-1|TRBD1|14|TRBJ1-6
CSASRGTGNSPLHF
>TRBV7-9|-|17|TRBJ2-7
CASSNPLSRPGFYEQYF
>TRBV4-1|-|15|TRBJ2-7
CASSQAGYSSYEQHF
>TRBV6-5|TRBD2|15|TRBJ2-3
CASSYSTAGEDTQYF
>TRBV20-1|TRBD2|15|TRBJ2-7
CSARGRGAFSYEQYF
>TRBV7-9|TRBD2|15|TRBJ2-1
CASSFLAGGPREQFF
>TRBV12-3/TRBV12-4|TRBD1|17|TRBJ2-1
CASSLDPGSTGGNEQFF
>TRBV5-1|-|15|TRBJ1-2
CASSLIGGGEDGYTF
>TRBV7-9|-|16|TRBJ1-6
CASSRRWGVGNSPLHF
>TRBV24-1|TRBD2|15|TRBJ2-3
CTTSVSGGGTDTQYF
>TRBV12-3/TRBV12-4|TRBD2|18|-
CASSTHGGLAGGVGTQYF
>TRBV5-6|-|13|TRBJ2-7
CASSLFEEDEQYF
>TRBV6-5|-|13|TRBJ2-7
CASSIGLTYEQYF
>TRBV5-1|TRBD2|16|TRBJ2-7
CASSRYLETSFDEQYF
>TRBV11-2|TRBD1|16|TRBJ2-3
CASSLGQGPSTDTQYF
>TRBV20-1|TRBD2|18|TRBJ2-5
CSARDWRGSQPKGETQYF
>TRBV25-1|-|16|TRBJ2-1
CASSEGPRLEGIVQFF
>TRBV14|TRBD2|18|TRBJ2-1
CASSPTQRGGSSYNEQFF
>TRBV15|-|14|TRBJ2-3
CATSHPDLVGTQYF
>TRBV6-1|TRBD2|17|TRBJ2-3
CASRASAAGGNTDTQYF